The 3 T cell receptor beta chains in this list originate from one sample, sequenced in a study of blood T cell repertoires in COVID-19. The repertoire was sequenced with immunoSEQ multiplex PCR; TCRdb's copy has only in-frame clones and lacks some. Of around 91,000 clones in the sample, about 85% were seen once. The sequencing sample was made of peripheral blood. These receptors all stem from a human donor in a cohort sampled during active COVID-19.

The chain carries TRBV12-5 and TRBJ1-5, with 7 bases that match TRBD1. The germline gives CDR1 LGHNT, CDR2 FRNRAP. The CDR3 extends over 13 amino acids. J gave up 7 bases and V 7 bases, and 7 bases lay outside the gene matches. In nucleotides, the CDR3 is TGTGCTAGTGTTGGAGGGGGCGGCCAGCCCCAGCATTTT. Protein product: CASVGGGGQPQHF.

This clone showed up just a few times. This rearrangement joins TRBV13 to TRBJ1-6; possible D gene TRBD1, 6 bases. V gave up 5 bases and J gave up 3 bases, with 11 bases separating them. The CDR3 contains 15 residues. Germline CDR1 reads PRHDT; CDR2 reads FYEKMQ (reference sequence). The CDR3 DNA sequence: TGTGCCAGCAGCCGACAGGAGTTCTATAATTCACCCCTCCACTTT. Its protein is CASSRQEFYNSPLHF.

The chain recombines TRBV2 with TRBJ1-2; no reliable D call. Trimming took 6 bases from V and 8 from J, leaving 16 bases between them. Germline loops: CDR1 SNHLY, CDR2 FYNNEI. The CDR3 extends over 13 amino acids. CDR3 bases: TGTGCCAGCAGACTCTCCTTCGCGGCCGGCTACACCTTC. It yields the protein CASRLSFAAGYTF.